This passage covers 2 T cell receptor beta chains from one sample sequenced in a study of resident and recirculating memory T cells in vitiligo. Produced via immunoSEQ multiplex PCR; TCRdb's table is partial and in-frame only. The profile covers about 42,000 clones, with roughly 91% appearing a single time and more than 3.5% taken by the ten largest. Sequences were obtained from blood. Every receptor here comes from a male donor with vitiligo.

The gene calls are TRBV4-2 and TRBJ1-1; D call uncertain. V dropped 5 bases and J dropped 0 bases, with 7 bases sitting between them. The germline CDR1 and CDR2 sequences are LGHNA and YNFKEQ. CDR3 length: 13 amino acids. The CDR3 nucleotides read TGTGCCAGCAGCGAGAGCCTGAACACTGAAGCTTTCTTT. Protein sequence: CASSESLNTEAFF.

The chain is built from TRBV7-2 and TRBJ2-4, with 8 bases matching TRBD1. In germline, CDR1 is SGHTA, CDR2 FQGNSA. This CDR3 is built from 14 residues. Trimming removed 1 base from V and 6 bases from J; junction bases left unmatched: 2. The chain's CDR3 is CASSLGTGPNIQYF. The CDR3 DNA sequence: TGTGCCAGCAGCTTAGGGACAGGGCCAAACATTCAGTACTTC.